Listed below are T cell receptor beta chains from one sample, sequenced in a study of blood T cell repertoires in COVID-19. Data came from immunoSEQ multiplex PCR; TCRdb stores just in-frame clones and leaves some out. The sample lists some 32,000 clones, roughly 88% occurring once. Sequenced input: peripheral blood. Receptor source: a human donor in a cohort sampled during active COVID-19. The CDR3 runs from the conserved cysteine through the conserved F or W. D genes are given only for firm matches. Size tells how often a clone was seen (once, few, many) or the class of an expanded clone, and some rows leave it out.

TGTGCCAGCACCAGGACAGGGTTGACCGGGGAGCTGTTTTTT | CASTRTGLTGELFF | TRBJ2-2 | . | TRBD1 | TRBV6-5
TGTGCCAGCAGTTACTTCCGGGACAGGGGGACTCAGTCTGGCTACACCTTC | CASSYFRDRGTQSGYTF | TRBJ1-2 | . | TRBD1 | TRBV6-2/TRBV6-3
TGTGCCAGCAGCCAAGAAGCCCCCAGGGTACATGGCTACACCTTC | CASSQEAPRVHGYTF | TRBJ1-2 | . | . | TRBV3-1/TRBV3-2
TGCGCCAGCAGCCAACCTGACAGATTCAGGGAGCTGTTTTTT | CASSQPDRFRELFF | TRBJ2-2 | . | . | TRBV4-1
TGCGCCAGCAGCCAAGTAGCGGGGGGGCCCGATACGCAGTATTTT | CASSQVAGGPDTQYF | TRBJ2-3 | . | TRBD2 | TRBV4-1
TGTGCCAGCACCACTCGGGTCGGGTACAGTAGCGGCACAGATACGCAGTATTTT | CASTTRVGYSSGTDTQYF | TRBJ2-3 | . | . | TRBV27
TGTGCCAGCAGCCTCCGGCGGGGTAACCTAGAGACCCAGTACTTC | CASSLRRGNLETQYF | TRBJ2-5 | . | . | TRBV3-1/TRBV3-2
TGTGCCAGCACTCAGCGGAAGACCCAGTACTTC | CASTQRKTQYF | TRBJ2-5 | . | . | TRBV7-4
TGTGCCAGTAGTACGGATAGCGGGGGGGCCTACGAGCAGTACTTC | CASSTDSGGAYEQYF | TRBJ2-7 | . | TRBD2 | TRBV19
TGTGCCAGTAGTCCTCCGGGACAGGGTTTCGGCTACACCTTC | CASSPPGQGFGYTF | TRBJ1-2 | . | TRBD1 | TRBV19
TGTGCCAGCAGCCGGGACAGCTCCTACGAGCAGTACTTC | CASSRDSSYEQYF | TRBJ2-7 | . | TRBD1 | TRBV7-2
TGCAGTGCTAGCCCTAAATCCGAGCAGTTCTTC | CSASPKSEQFF | TRBJ2-1 | . | . | TRBV20-1
TGTGCCAGCTCACCACCGGAAGGGGGAAAGTACGAGCAGTACTTC | CASSPPEGGKYEQYF | TRBJ2-7 | . | . | TRBV18
TGTGCCAGCAGCTCAAGGCGGGGTTGGGCCAAAAACATTCAGTACTTC | CASSSRRGWAKNIQYF | TRBJ2-4 | once | . | TRBV11-2
TGTGCCAGCAGCGGCCGGACAGGTGACGAGCAGTACTTC | CASSGRTGDEQYF | TRBJ2-7 | . | TRBD1 | TRBV9
TGTGCCAGCAGCCCGCGGCGGGAGGGTGAGCAGTTCTTC | CASSPRREGEQFF | TRBJ2-1 | . | TRBD2 | TRBV11-3
TGTGCCAGCACCGACTGGGAGAGCAATGAGCAGTTCTTC | CASTDWESNEQFF | TRBJ2-1 | . | . | TRBV6-5
TGTGCCAGCAGCTTGATCCCCGGACCCCTCCACTTT | CASSLIPGPLHF | TRBJ1-6 | . | . | TRBV5-8
TGTGCCAGCAGCCAAAATACAGGACCTGGAAACACCATATATTTT | CASSQNTGPGNTIYF | TRBJ1-3 | . | . | TRBV3-1/TRBV3-2
TGTGCCAGCAGCCAACCGGGAACCTACAATGAGCAGTTCTTC | CASSQPGTYNEQFF | TRBJ2-1 | . | . | TRBV7-2
TGTGCCAGCAGCAAAGGTTACGGACAGCAGATTTACCAAGAGACCCAGTACTTC | CASSKGYGQQIYQETQYF | TRBJ2-5 | . | . | TRBV21-1
TGTGCCAGTAGTATCAATGGGGCCTCCTACAATGAGCAGTTCTTC | CASSINGASYNEQFF | TRBJ2-1 | once | . | TRBV19
TGTGCCAGCAGTTTAGGGCCGAACACTGAAGCTTTCTTT | CASSLGPNTEAFF | TRBJ1-1 | . | . | TRBV12-3/TRBV12-4
TGTGCCAGCAGTCCGTATCTCTCAGTGACTGAAGCTTTCTTT | CASSPYLSVTEAFF | TRBJ1-1 | . | . | TRBV27
TGTGCCAGCAGCCAGCAGGGGGCGAGCACAGATACGCAGTATTTT | CASSQQGASTDTQYF | TRBJ2-3 | . | TRBD1 | TRBV3-1/TRBV3-2
TGTGCCAGCAGGCCCTCGGGGGGGCGAGCCTACGAGCAGTACTTC | CASRPSGGRAYEQYF | TRBJ2-7 | . | TRBD2 | TRBV6-5
TGTGCCAGCAGCTTGGTACTCCATAATTCCTACGAGCAGTACTTC | CASSLVLHNSYEQYF | TRBJ2-7 | . | . | TRBV5-6
TGTGCCAGCAGCTCCGGACTAGCGGGGGGGGCCCAGTACTTC | CASSSGLAGGAQYF | TRBJ2-5 | . | TRBD2 | TRBV7-3
TGTGCCAGCAGGATCGACAGGGGTGGCTACGAGCAGTACTTC | CASRIDRGGYEQYF | TRBJ2-7 | . | TRBD1 | TRBV6-5